This T cell receptor beta chain was profiled in a study of OX40 agonist ivuxolimab in advanced cancers. General study findings and limits: On average, CD8+ T cells had more expanded clones than CD4+.

Per the germline V gene, CDR1 is MRHNA and CDR2 is SNTAGT. V shed 7 bases and J shed 3 bases, with 9 bases lying between them. The CDR3 spans 12 residues. TCRdb's copy holds only in-frame clones and misses some; the assay was immunoSEQ multiplex PCR. The sample carries some 43,000 clones, approximately 83% recorded once. This clone appeared a single time. Its matching antigen is unknown. V is TRBV6-4 and J is TRBJ2-5; D is ambiguous. This receptor was identified in an adult with an advanced solid tumor such as melanoma, head and neck, liver or kidney cancer. Material: CD4+ or CD8+ T cells sorted from blood, obtained in a trial of the OX40 agonist ivuxolimab. CDR3 in DNA: TGTGCCAGCACTCCACCGAAAGAGACCCAGTACTTC. Translating gives CASTPPKETQYF.